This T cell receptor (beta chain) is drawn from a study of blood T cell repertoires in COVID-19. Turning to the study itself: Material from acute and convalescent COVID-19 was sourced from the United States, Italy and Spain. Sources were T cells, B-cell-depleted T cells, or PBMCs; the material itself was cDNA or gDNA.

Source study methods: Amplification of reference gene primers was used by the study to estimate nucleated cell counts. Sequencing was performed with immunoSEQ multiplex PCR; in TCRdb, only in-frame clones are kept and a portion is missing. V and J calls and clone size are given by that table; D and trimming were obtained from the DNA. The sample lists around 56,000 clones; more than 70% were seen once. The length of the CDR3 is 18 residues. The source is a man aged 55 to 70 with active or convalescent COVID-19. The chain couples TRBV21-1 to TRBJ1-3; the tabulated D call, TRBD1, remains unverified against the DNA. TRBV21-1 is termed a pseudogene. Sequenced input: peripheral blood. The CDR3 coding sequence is TGTGCCAGCAGCCATCGGACAGTAAGTCCCCCTCCTGGAAACACCATATATTTT. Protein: CASSHRTVSPPPGNTIYF.